The T cell receptor beta chain under discussion was sequenced for a study of PD-L1 blockade in urothelial cancer. The time point was: pretreatment peripheral blood. Templates that were synthetic TCR analogs were spiked into each PCR. Some clones are missing from TCRdb's copy, which holds only in-frame ones; the method was immunoSEQ multiplex PCR. The repertoire holds approximately 67,000 clones, with roughly 86% as singletons. The germline V gene encodes CDR1 ENHRY and CDR2 SYGVKD. V lost 4 bases, J lost 7 bases, and 3 bases stayed unmatched. The CDR3 runs to 14 residues. The clonotype originates from a man aged 55 to 69 with urothelial cancer. The V and J genes are TRBV10-3 and TRBJ1-6; TRBD1 agrees at 8 bases. This specimen consisted of PBMCs, obtained around atezolizumab (anti-PD-L1) treatment. CDR3 region: CAISGTGNNSPLHF. The CDR3 nucleotides are TGTGCCATCAGTGGGACAGGGAACAATTCACCCCTCCACTTT.